This entry concerns a single T cell receptor (beta chain). V was cut by 7 bases and J by 0 bases, with 14 bases left in between. The V gene's germline CDR1 is SGHDT and CDR2 YYEEEE. This CDR3 spans 14 amino acids. Treatment reported: some 20 received Ad26.COV2.S at low or high dose, single or two shots; about five received placebo; per-sample allocation not given. Samples analyzed were those drawn on day 63 after the first vaccine or placebo injection. The method was immunoSEQ multiplex PCR; TCRdb's version includes in-frame clones alone and lacks a portion of them. The sample has about 350,000 clones, roughly 85% seen once. This sample stems from a study of Ad26.COV2.S vaccination and SARS-CoV-2 variants.

This specimen was peripheral blood, taken in a trial of Ad26.COV2.S vaccine versus placebo. The receptor was derived from a person between 18 and 65 years old who received the Ad26.COV2.S COVID-19 vaccine or a placebo. The V and J genes are TRBV5-6 and TRBJ2-7, with a tentative D call TRBD2 (6 bases). CDR3 amino acids: CASSPGLTSYEQYF. CDR3 nucleotide sequence: TGTGCCAGCTCCCCGGGACTGACCTCCTACGAGCAGTACTTC.